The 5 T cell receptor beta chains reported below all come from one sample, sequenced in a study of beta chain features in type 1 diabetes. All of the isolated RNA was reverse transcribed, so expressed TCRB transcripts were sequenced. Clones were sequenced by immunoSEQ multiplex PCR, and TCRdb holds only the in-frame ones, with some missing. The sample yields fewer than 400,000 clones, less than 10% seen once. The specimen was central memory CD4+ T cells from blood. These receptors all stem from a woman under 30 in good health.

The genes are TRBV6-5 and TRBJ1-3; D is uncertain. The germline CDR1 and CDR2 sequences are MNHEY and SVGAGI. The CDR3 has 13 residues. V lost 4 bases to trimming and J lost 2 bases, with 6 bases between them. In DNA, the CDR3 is TGTGCCAGCAGTTTAGGGACTGGAAACACCATATATTTT. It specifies CASSLGTGNTIYF.

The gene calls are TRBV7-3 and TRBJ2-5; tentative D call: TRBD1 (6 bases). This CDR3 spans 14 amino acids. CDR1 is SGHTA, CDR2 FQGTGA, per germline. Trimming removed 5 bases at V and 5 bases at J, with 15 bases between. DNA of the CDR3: TGTGCCAGCAGCCCAACAGGGAGAGGGGAGACCCAGTACTTC. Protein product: CASSPTGRGETQYF.

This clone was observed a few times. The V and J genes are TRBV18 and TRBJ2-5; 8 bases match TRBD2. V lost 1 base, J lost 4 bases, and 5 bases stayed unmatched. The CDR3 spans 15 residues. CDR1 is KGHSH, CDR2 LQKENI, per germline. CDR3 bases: TGTGCCAGCTCACCACGGAGCGGGAGCACAGAGACCCAGTACTTC. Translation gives CASSPRSGSTETQYF.

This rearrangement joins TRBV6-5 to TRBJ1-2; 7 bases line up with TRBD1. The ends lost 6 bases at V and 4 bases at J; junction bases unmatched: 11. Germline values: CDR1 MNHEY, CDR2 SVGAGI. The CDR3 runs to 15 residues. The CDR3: CASSQDREILYGYTF. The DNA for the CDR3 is TGTGCCAGCAGCCAAGACAGGGAGATCCTCTATGGCTACACCTTC.

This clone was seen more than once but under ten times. The CDR3 nucleotides read TGTGCCAGCAGCGTGACAGGACTAGCGGGAGCCTACGAGCAGTACTTC. Translation gives CASSVTGLAGAYEQYF. This chain links TRBV5-6 with TRBJ2-7; 13 positions agree with TRBD2. Germline values: CDR1 SGHDT, CDR2 YYEEEE. The CDR3 is 16 amino acids. Trimming took 4 bases from V and 2 from J; bases not matched to a gene: 6.